This T cell receptor beta chain was sequenced during a study of blood T cells in healthy people across ages. Study-wide results and caveats: The diversity estimates, figures obtained from one million T cells, were considered underestimates.

As regards this clonotype: Its antigen is as yet unknown.

Next came a second PCR, run for about 6 to 12 cycles, which used a sample-barcoded 5' primer along with a J-beta primer mix. TCRdb reprocessed the 5' RACE reads via MiXCR and lists one record per CDR3 protein. The sample lists 450,000 to 600,000 distinct CDR3 sequences, around a quarter occurring once. With 3 bases removed from V and 11 bases from J, the gap between germline ends came to 16 bases. This CDR3 comprises 13 residues. CDR1 SEHNR and CDR2 FQNEAQ come from the germline V gene (reference sequence). The data also belong to a second study, concerning T cells of mothers and their children.

Material: blood. The source is a boy younger than 10 in good health. The chain is built from TRBV7-9 and TRBJ1-1; D gene unclear. The CDR3 nucleotides read TGTGCCAGCAGCTTGACCCTCCTTGGTGGGGCTTTCTTT. It yields the protein CASSLTLLGGAFF.